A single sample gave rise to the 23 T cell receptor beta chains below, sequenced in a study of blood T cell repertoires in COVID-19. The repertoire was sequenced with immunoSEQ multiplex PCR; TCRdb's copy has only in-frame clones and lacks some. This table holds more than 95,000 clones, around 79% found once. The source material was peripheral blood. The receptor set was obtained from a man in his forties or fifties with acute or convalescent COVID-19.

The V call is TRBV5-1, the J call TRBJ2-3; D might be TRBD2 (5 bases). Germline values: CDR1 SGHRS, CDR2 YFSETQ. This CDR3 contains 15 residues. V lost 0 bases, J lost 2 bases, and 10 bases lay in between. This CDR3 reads CASSLGPGNTDTQYF. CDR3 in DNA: TGCGCCAGCAGCTTGGGACCCGGGAACACAGATACGCAGTATTTT. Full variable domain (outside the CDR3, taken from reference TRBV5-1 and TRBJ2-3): KAGVTQTPRYLIKTRGQQVTLSCSPISGHRSVSWYQQTPGQGLQFLFEYFSETQRNKGNFPGRFSGRQFSNSRSEMNVSTLELGDSALYLCASSLGPGNTDTQYFGPGTRLTVL.

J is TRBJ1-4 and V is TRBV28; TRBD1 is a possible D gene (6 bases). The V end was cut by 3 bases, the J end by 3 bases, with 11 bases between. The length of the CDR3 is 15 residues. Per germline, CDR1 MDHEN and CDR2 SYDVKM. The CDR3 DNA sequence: TGTGCCAGCAGTTTCGAGACAGGAGCTAATGAAAAACTGTTTTTT. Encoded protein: CASSFETGANEKLFF.

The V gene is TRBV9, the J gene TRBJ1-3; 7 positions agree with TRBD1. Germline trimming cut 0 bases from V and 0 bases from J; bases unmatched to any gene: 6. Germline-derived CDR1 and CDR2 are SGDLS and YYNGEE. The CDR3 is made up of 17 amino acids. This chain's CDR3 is CASSVEQGPSSGNTIYF. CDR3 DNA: TGTGCCAGCAGCGTAGAACAGGGGCCGAGCTCTGGAAACACCATATATTTT.

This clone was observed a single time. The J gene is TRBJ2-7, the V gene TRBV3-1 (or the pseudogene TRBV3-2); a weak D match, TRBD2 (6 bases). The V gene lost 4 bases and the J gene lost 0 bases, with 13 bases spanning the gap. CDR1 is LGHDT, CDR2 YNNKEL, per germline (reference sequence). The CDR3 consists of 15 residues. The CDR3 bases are TGTGCCAGCAGCCGGGGACTTCCCCCCTCCTACGAGCAGTACTTC. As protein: CASSRGLPPSYEQYF.

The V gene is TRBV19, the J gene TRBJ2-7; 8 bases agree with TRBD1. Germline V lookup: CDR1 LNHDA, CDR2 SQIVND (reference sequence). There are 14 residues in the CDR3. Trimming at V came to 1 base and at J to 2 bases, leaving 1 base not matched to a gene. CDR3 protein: CASSIGTGTYEQYF. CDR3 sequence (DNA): TGTGCCAGTAGTATAGGGACAGGGACCTACGAGCAGTACTTC.

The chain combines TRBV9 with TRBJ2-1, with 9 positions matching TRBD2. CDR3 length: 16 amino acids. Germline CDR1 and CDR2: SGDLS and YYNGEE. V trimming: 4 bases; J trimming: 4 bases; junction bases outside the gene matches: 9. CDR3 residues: CASSLRSSGGYNEQFF. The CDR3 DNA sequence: TGTGCCAGCAGCCTTCGAAGTAGCGGGGGTTACAATGAGCAGTTCTTC. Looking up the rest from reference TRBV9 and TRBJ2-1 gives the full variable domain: DSGVTQTPKHLITATGQRVTLRCSPRSGDLSVYWYQQSLDQGLQFLIQYYNGEERAKGNILERFSAQQFPDLHSELNLSSLELGDSALYFCASSLRSSGGYNEQFFGPGTRLTVL.

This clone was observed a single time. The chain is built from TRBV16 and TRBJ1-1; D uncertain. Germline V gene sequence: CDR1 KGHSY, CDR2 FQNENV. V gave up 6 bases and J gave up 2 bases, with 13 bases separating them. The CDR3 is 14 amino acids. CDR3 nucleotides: TGTGCCAGCAGTTTTAAGGCGGGTAACACTGAAGCTTTCTTT. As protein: CASSFKAGNTEAFF.

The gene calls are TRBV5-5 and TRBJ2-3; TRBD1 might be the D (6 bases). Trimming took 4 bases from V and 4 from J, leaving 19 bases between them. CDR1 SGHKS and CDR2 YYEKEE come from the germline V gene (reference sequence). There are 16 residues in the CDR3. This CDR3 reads CASSTSDSRRSDTQYF. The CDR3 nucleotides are TGTGCCAGCAGCACCTCGGACAGTAGACGTTCAGATACGCAGTATTTT.

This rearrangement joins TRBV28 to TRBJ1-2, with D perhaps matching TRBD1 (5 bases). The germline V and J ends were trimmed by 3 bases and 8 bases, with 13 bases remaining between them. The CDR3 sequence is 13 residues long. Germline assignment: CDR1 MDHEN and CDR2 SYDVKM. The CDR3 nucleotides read TGTGCCAGCAGTTTGAGGACACTGATCGGCTACACCTTC. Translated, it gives CASSLRTLIGYTF.

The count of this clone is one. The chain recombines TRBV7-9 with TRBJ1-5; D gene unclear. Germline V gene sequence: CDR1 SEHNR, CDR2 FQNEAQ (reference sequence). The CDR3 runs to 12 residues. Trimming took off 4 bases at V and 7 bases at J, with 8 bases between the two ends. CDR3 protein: CASSSGRQPQHF. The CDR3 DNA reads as TGTGCCAGCAGCTCCGGGAGACAGCCCCAGCATTTT.

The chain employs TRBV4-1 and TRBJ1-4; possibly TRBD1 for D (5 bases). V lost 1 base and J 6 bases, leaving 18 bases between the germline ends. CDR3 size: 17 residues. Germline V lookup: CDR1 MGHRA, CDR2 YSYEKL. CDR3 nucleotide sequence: TGCGCCAGCAGCCAAGTGACACTCAGGGTTGAGGATGAAAAACTGTTTTTT. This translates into CASSQVTLRVEDEKLFF.

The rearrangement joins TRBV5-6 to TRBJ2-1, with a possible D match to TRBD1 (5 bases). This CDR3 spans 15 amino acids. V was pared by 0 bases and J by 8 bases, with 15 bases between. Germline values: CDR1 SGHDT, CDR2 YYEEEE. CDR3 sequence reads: CASSLEGALTHEQFF. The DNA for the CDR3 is TGTGCCAGCAGCTTGGAAGGGGCCCTCACGCATGAGCAGTTCTTC.

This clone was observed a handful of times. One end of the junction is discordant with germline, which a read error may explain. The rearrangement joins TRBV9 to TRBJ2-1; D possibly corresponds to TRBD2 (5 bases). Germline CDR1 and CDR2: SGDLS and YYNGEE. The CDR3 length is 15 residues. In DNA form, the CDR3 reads TGTGCCAGCAGCGTAGGGCAGGACTCCCACAATGAGCAGTTCTTC. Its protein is CASSVGQDSHNEQFF.

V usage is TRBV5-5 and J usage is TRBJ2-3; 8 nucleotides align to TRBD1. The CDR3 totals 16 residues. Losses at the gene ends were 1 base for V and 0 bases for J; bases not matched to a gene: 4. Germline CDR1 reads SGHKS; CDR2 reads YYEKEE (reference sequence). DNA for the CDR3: TGTGCCAGCAGCTTGCGGGACAGGACGAGCACAGATACGCAGTATTTT. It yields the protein CASSLRDRTSTDTQYF.

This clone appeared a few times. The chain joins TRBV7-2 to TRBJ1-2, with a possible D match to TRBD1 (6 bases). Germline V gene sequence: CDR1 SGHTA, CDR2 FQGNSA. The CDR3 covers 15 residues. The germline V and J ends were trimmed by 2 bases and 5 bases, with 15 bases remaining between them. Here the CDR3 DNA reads TGTGCCAGCAGCTTACAAGCGGGGGCGATATATGGCTACACCTTC. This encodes CASSLQAGAIYGYTF.

In nucleotides, the CDR3 is TGTGCCAGCAGCTTAAGTGCTAGCGGGGGGGCAGGTGAGCAGTTCTTC. Translation gives CASSLSASGGAGEQFF. V is TRBV7-3 and J is TRBJ2-1; 12 bases agree with TRBD2. V lost 1 base to trimming and J lost 9 bases; unmatched junction nucleotides: 7. There are 16 residues in the CDR3. Looked up from germline, CDR1 is SGHTA and CDR2 is FQGTGA.

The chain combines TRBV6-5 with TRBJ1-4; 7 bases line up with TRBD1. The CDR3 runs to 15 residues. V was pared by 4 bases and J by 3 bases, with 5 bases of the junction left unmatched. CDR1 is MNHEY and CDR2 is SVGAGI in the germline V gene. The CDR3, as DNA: TGTGCCAGCAGTTGGACAGGTGATCCTAATGAAAAACTGTTTTTT. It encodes CASSWTGDPNEKLFF.

CDR3 sequence reads: CASSLWWWGQNYGYTF. CDR3 sequence (DNA): TGTGCCAGCAGCTTGTGGTGGTGGGGACAGAATTATGGCTACACCTTC. This chain connects TRBV5-5 to TRBJ1-2; the match to TRBD1 covers 7 bases. The CDR3 has 16 residues. Trimming took 1 base from V and 5 from J; bases not matched to a gene: 11. Germline CDR1 and CDR2: SGHKS and YYEKEE (reference sequence).

In DNA, the CDR3 is TGTGCCAGCAGTGAATACCGGGAGCAGTACTTC. It specifies CASSEYREQYF. The chain couples TRBV25-1 to TRBJ2-7; D ambiguous. The CDR3 runs 11 residues. V was pared by 0 bases and J by 7 bases, with 4 bases between. Germline CDR1 MGHDK, CDR2 SYGVNS.

CDR3 in amino acids: CASSRYNEQFF. CDR3 sequence (DNA): TGTGCCAGCAGCCGCTACAATGAGCAGTTCTTC. V gene TRBV6-5 combines with J gene TRBJ2-1, with D hard to call. V dropped 6 bases and J dropped 3 bases, with 3 bases sitting between them. There are 11 residues in the CDR3. Per the germline V gene, CDR1 is MNHEY and CDR2 is SVGAGI.

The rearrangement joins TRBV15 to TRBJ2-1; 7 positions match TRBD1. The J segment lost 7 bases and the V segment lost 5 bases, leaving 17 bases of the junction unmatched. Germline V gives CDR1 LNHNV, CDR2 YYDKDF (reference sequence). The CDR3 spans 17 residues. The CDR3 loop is CATSGGLTGATGNEQFF. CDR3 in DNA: TGTGCCACCAGCGGCGGATTAACAGGGGCCACCGGGAATGAGCAGTTCTTC.

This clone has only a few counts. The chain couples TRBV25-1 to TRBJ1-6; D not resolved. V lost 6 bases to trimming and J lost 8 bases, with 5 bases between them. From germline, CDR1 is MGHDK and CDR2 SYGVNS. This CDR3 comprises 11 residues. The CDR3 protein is CASRSDSPLHF. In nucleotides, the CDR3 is TGTGCCAGCAGGTCTGATTCACCCCTCCACTTT.

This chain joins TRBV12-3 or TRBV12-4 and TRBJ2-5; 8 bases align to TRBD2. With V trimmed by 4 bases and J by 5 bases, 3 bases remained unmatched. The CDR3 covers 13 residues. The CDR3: CASSSRGVETQYF. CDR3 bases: TGTGCCAGCAGTTCGCGGGGGGTGGAGACCCAGTACTTC.